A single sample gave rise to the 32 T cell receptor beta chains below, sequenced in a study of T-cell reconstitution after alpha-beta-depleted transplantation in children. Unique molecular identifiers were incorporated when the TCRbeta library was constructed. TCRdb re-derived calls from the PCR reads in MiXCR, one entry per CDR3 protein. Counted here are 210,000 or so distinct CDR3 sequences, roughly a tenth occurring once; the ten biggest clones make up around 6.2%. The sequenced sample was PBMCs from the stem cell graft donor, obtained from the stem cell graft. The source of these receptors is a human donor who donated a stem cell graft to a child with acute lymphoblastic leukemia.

CDR3 in amino acids: CASSLDGFWAGEDKNIQYF. The CDR3 nucleotides read TGTGCCAGCAGCTTGGACGGGTTTTGGGCAGGGGAAGACAAAAACATTCAGTACTTC. J is TRBJ2-4 and V is TRBV5-4, with D possibly TRBD1 on 6 matching bases. Germline-derived CDR1 and CDR2 are SGHNT and YYREEE (reference sequence). V lost 0 bases to trimming and J lost 3 bases, with 22 bases between them. The CDR3 extends over 19 amino acids.

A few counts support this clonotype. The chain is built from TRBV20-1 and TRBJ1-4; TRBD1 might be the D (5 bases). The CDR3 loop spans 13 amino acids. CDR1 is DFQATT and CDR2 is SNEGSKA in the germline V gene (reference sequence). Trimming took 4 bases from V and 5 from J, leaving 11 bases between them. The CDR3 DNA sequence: TGCAGTGCTACAATCTGGGGGAATGAAAAACTGTTTTTT. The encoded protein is CSATIWGNEKLFF.

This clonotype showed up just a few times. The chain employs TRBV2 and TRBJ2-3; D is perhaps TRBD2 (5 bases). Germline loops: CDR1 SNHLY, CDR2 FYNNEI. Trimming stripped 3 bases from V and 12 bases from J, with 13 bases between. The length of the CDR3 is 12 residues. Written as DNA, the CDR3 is TGTGCCAGCAGTGAGTCACTAGTGACCCAGTATTTT. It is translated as CASSESLVTQYF.

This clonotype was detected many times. Here the CDR3 DNA reads TGCGCCAGCAGCCAAGATGACAGAGCAAGCAATCAGCCCCAGCATTTT. Translated, it gives CASSQDDRASNQPQHF. The genes are TRBV4-1 and TRBJ1-5; D is possibly TRBD1 (5 bases). V was cut by 0 bases and J by 1 base, with 10 bases left in between. This CDR3 has 16 amino acids. Germline assignment: CDR1 MGHRA and CDR2 YSYEKL.

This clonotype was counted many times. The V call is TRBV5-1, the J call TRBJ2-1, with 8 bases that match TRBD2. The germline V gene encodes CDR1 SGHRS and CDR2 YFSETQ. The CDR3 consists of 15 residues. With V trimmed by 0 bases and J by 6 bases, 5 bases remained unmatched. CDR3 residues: CASSLASGGFNEQFF. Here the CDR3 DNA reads TGCGCCAGCAGCTTGGCGAGCGGGGGATTCAATGAGCAGTTCTTC.

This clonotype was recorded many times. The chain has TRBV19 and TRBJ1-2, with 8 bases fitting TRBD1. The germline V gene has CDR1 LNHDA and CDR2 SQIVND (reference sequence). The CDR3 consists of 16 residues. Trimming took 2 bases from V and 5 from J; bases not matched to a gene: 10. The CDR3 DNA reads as TGTGCCAGTAGTATACCGGCAGACAGGGGAATTTATGGCTACACCTTC. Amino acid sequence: CASSIPADRGIYGYTF.

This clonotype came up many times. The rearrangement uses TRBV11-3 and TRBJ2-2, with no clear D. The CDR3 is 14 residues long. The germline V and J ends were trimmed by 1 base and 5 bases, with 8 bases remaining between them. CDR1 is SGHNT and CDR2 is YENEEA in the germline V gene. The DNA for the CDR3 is TGTGCCAGCAGCTTAGGATCCACGACCGGGGAGCTGTTTTTT. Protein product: CASSLGSTTGELFF.

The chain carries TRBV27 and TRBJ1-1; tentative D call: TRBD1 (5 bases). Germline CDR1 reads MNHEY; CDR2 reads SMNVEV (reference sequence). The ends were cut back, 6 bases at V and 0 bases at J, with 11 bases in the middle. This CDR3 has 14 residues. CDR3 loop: CASRGVGVNTEAFF. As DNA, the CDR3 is TGTGCCAGCAGAGGGGTTGGCGTGAACACTGAAGCTTTCTTT.

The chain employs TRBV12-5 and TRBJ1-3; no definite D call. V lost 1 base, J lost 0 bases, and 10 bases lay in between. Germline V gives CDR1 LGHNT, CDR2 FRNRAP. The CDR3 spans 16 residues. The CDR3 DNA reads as TGTGCTAGTGGTTTGGGACGGATGAGCTCTGGAAACACCATATATTTT. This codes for CASGLGRMSSGNTIYF. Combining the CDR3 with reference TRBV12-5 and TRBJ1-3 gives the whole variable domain DARVTQTPRHKVTEMGQEVTMRCQPILGHNTVFWYRQTMMQGLELLAYFRNRAPLDDSGMPKDRFSAEMPDATLATLKIQPSEPRDSAVYFCASGLGRMSSGNTIYFGEGSWLTVV.

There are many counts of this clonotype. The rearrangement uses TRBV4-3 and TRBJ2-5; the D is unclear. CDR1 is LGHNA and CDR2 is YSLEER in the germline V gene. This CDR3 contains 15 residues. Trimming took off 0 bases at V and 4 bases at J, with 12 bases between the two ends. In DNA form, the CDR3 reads TGCGCCAGCAGCCAAGATCGGAACAGCGCAGAGACCCAGTACTTC. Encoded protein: CASSQDRNSAETQYF.

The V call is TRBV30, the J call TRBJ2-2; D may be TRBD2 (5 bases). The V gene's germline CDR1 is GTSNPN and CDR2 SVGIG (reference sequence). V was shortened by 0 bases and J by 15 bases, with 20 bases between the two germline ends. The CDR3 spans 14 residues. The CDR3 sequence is CAWSVLAGPGVMFF. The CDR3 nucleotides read TGTGCCTGGAGTGTATTAGCCGGGCCCGGGGTGATGTTTTTT.

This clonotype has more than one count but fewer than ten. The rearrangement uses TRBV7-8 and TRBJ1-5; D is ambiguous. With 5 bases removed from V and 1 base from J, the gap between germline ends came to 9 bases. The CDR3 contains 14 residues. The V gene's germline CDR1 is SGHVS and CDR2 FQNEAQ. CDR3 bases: TGTGCCAGCAGCCCACCTGAGAGCAATCAGCCCCAGCATTTT. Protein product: CASSPPESNQPQHF.

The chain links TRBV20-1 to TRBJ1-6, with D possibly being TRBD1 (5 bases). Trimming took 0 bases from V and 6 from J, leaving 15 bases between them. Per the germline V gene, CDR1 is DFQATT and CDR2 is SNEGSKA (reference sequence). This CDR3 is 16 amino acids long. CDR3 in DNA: TGCAGTGCTAGAGATCGAGCGGGGCAGGGTAATTCACCCCTCCACTTT. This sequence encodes CSARDRAGQGNSPLHF.

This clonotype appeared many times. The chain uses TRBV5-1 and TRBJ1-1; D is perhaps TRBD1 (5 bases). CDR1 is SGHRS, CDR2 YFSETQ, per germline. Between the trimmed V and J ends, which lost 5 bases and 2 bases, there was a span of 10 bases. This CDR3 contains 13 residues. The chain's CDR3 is CASRQVPNTEAFF. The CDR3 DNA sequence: TGCGCCAGCAGACAGGTCCCTAACACTGAAGCTTTCTTT.

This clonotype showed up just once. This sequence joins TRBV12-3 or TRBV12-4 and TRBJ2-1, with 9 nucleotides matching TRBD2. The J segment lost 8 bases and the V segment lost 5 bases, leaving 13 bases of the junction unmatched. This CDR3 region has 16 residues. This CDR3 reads CASSLQAGGAGYEQFF. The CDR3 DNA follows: TGTGCCAGCAGTCTCCAGGCGGGGGGGGCCGGGTATGAGCAGTTCTTC.

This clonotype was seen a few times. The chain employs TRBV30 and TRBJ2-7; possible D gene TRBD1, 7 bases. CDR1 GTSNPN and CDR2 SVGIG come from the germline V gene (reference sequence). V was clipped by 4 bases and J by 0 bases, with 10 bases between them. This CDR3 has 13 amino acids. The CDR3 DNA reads TGTGCCTGGATTCAGGGGGGCTCCTACGAGCAGTACTTC. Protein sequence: CAWIQGGSYEQYF.

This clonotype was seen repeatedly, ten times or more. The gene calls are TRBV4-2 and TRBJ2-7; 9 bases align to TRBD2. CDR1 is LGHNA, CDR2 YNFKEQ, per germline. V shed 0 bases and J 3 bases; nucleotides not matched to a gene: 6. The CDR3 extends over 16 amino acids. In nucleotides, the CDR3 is TGTGCCAGCAGCCAAGATGCCAGCGGGGGGAACTACGAGCAGTACTTC. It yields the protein CASSQDASGGNYEQYF.

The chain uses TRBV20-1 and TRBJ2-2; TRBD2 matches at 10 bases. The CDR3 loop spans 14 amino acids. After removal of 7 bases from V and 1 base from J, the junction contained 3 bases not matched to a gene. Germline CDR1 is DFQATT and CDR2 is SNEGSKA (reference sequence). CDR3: CSVSGGLNTGELFF. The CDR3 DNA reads TGCAGTGTTAGCGGGGGGCTGAACACCGGGGAGCTGTTTTTT.

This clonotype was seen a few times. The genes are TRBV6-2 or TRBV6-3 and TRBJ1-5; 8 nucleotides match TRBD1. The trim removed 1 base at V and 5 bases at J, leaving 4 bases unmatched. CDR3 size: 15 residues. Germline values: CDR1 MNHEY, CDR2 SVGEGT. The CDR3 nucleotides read TGTGCCAGCAGTTACTTGGCAGGGGGCGATCAGCCCCAGCATTTT. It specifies CASSYLAGGDQPQHF.

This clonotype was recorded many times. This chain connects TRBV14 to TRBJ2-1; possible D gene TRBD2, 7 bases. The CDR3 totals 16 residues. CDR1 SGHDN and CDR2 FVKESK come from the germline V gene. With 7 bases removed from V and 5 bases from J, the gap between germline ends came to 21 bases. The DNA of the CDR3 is TGTGCCAGCACCGGCGGGGGCCTAAAGGGACACAATGAGCAGTTCTTC. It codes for CASTGGGLKGHNEQFF.

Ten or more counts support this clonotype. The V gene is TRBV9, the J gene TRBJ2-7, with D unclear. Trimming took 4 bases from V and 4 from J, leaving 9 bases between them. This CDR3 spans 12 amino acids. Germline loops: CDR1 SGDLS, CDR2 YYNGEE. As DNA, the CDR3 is TGTGCCAGCAGCCCCCCCTCGTACGAGCAGTACTTC. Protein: CASSPPSYEQYF. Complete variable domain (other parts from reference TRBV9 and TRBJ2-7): DSGVTQTPKHLITATGQRVTLRCSPRSGDLSVYWYQQSLDQGLQFLIQYYNGEERAKGNILERFSAQQFPDLHSELNLSSLELGDSALYFCASSPPSYEQYFGPGTRLTVT.

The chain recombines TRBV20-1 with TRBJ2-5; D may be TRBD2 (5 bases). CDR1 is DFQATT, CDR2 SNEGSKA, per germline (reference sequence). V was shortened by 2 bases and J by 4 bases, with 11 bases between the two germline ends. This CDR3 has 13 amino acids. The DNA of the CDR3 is TGCAGTGCTAGAAGGAGCGGACGAGAGACCCAGTACTTC. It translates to CSARRSGRETQYF.

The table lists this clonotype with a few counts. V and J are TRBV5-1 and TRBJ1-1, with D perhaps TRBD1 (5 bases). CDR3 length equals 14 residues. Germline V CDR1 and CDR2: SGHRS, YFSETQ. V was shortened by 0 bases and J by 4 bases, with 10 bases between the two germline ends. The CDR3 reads CASSLGGLGTEAFF. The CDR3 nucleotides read TGCGCCAGCAGCTTGGGGGGCTTAGGCACTGAAGCTTTCTTT.

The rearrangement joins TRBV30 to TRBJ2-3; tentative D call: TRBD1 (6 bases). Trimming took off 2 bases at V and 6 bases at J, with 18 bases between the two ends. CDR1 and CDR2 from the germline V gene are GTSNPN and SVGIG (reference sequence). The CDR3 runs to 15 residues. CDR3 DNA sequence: TGTGCCTGGAGTACCCAACTGGGGGCGGCCGATACGCAGTATTTT. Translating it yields CAWSTQLGAADTQYF.

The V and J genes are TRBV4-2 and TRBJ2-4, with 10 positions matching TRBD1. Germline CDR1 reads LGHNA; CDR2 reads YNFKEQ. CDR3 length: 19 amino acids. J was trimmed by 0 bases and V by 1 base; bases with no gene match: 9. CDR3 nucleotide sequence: TGTGCCAGCAGCCAAGTTGTGAGACAGGGGGCTCAAGCCAAAAACATTCAGTACTTC. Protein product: CASSQVVRQGAQAKNIQYF.

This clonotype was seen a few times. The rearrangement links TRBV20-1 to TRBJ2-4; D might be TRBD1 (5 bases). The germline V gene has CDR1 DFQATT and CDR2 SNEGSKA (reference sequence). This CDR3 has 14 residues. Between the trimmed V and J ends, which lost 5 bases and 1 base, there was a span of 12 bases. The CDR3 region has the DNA TGCAGTGCTGGGGCGAGTGGGGCCAAAAACATTCAGTACTTC. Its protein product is CSAGASGAKNIQYF.

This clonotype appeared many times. CDR3 region: CSVRGGTGLNTEAFF. In DNA form, the CDR3 reads TGCAGCGTCCGCGGAGGGACAGGTCTTAACACTGAAGCTTTCTTT. The gene calls are TRBV29-1 and TRBJ1-1; 8 bases map to TRBD1. J was trimmed by 2 bases and V by 6 bases; bases with no gene match: 11. The germline V gene encodes CDR1 SQVTM and CDR2 ANQGSEA. The CDR3 runs to 15 residues. Filled out from reference TRBV29-1 and TRBJ1-1, the complete variable domain reads SAVISQKPSRDICQRGTSLTIQCQVDSQVTMMFWYRQQPGQSLTLIATANQGSEATYESGFVIDKFPISRPNLTFSTLTVSNMSPEDSSIYLCSVRGGTGLNTEAFFGQGTRLTVV.

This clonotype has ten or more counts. The CDR3: CASSSGTRLPNYGYTF. The CDR3 DNA reads as TGTGCCAGCAGTTCCGGGACAAGGCTCCCTAACTATGGCTACACCTTC. The V and J genes are TRBV6-5 and TRBJ1-2, with D perhaps TRBD1 (6 bases). V was cut by 4 bases and J by 0 bases, with 15 bases left in between. Germline CDR1 MNHEY, CDR2 SVGAGI. The CDR3 contains 16 residues.

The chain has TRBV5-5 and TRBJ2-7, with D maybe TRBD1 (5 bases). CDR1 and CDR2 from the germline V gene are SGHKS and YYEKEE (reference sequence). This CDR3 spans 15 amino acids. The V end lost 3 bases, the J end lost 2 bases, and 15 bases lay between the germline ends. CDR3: CASSSYGASTYEQYF. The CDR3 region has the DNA TGTGCCAGCAGCTCGTATGGGGCATCCACCTACGAGCAGTACTTC. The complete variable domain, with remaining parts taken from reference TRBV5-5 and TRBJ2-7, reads DAGVTQSPTHLIKTRGQQVTLRCSPISGHKSVSWYQQVLGQGPQFIFQYYEKEERGRGNFPDRFSARQFPNYSSELNVNALLLGDSALYLCASSSYGASTYEQYFGPGTRLTVT.

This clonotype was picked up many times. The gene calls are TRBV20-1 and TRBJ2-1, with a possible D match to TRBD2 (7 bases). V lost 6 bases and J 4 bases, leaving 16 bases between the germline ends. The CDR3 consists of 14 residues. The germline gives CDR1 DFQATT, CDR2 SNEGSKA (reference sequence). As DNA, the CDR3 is TGCAGTGCCAAAGCGGGACACGGGTACAATGAGCAGTTCTTC. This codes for CSAKAGHGYNEQFF.

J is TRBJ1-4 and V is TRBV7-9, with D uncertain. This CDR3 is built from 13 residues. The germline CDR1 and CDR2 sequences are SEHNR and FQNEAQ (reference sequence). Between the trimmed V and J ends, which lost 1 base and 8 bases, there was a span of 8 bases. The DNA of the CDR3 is TGTGCCAGCAGCTTAGTCGGCGGAGAAAAACTGTTTTTT. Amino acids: CASSLVGGEKLFF.

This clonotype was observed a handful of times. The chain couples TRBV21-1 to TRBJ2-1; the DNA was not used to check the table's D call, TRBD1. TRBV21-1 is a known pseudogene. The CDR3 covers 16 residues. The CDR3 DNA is TGTGCCAGCAGCAAAGACAGGGAGAAGGATCGGGGGGAGCAGTTCTTC. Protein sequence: CASSKDREKDRGEQFF.